Below are 18 T cell receptor beta chains sequenced from a single sample in a study of shared clonotypes between healthy human individuals. Profiled with immunoSEQ multiplex PCR; TCRdb holds only in-frame clones, not every one. In the table there are approximately 510,000 clones, 79% of which are singletons. What was sequenced was PBMCs. All receptors derive from a woman aged 35 to 49 in good health. Some clones in this sample may be carry-over from other donors' samples.

The table lists this clone with a few counts. V usage is TRBV7-2 and J usage is TRBJ2-1; TRBD1 matches 8 bases. V lost 2 bases, J lost 3 bases, and 6 bases stayed unmatched. Germline V gives CDR1 SGHTA, CDR2 FQGNSA. CDR3 length: 16 amino acids. The CDR3 coding sequence is TGTGCCAGCAGCTTATCCGGGACAGGAAACTACAATGAGCAGTTCTTC. Protein sequence: CASSLSGTGNYNEQFF.

The chain employs TRBV4-2 and TRBJ2-3; weak D call: TRBD2 (6 bases). V was pared by 0 bases and J by 4 bases, with 11 bases between. The CDR3 is made up of 15 amino acids. Germline CDR1 LGHNA, CDR2 YNFKEQ. The CDR3 loop reads CASSQDDGSADTQYF. The CDR3 bases are TGTGCCAGCAGCCAAGATGACGGGAGCGCAGATACGCAGTATTTT.

There are many counts of this clone. The V call is TRBV6-1, the J call TRBJ2-7, with TRBD1 as a possible D gene (5 bases). Germline V lookup: CDR1 MNHNS, CDR2 SASEGT. Trimming shortened V by 6 bases and J by 0 bases, and 9 bases separated the two germline ends. This CDR3 comprises 13 residues. The CDR3 DNA follows: TGTGCCAGCAGCTCAGGGTACTCCTACGAGCAGTACTTC. Its translation: CASSSGYSYEQYF.

The V and J genes are TRBV15 and TRBJ2-7; TRBD2 is a possible D gene (6 bases). The germline V and J ends were trimmed by 2 bases and 4 bases, with 15 bases remaining between them. The CDR3 spans 15 residues. Germline CDR1 LNHNV, CDR2 YYDKDF (reference sequence). This chain's CDR3 is CATSRHLGTHYEQYF. The CDR3, as DNA: TGTGCCACCAGCAGACACCTCGGGACTCATTACGAGCAGTACTTC.

CDR3 protein: CASSSGTANEKLFF. The CDR3 DNA sequence: TGTGCCAGCAGCTCCGGGACCGCTAATGAAAAACTGTTTTTT. The V gene is TRBV6-5, the J gene TRBJ1-4; possibly TRBD1 for D (5 bases). Germline V gene data show CDR1 as MNHEY and CDR2 as SVGAGI. V was cut by 6 bases and J by 3 bases, with 11 bases left in between. The CDR3 length is 14 residues.

The rearrangement uses TRBV28 and TRBJ2-7; D is undetermined. The V end lost 7 bases, the J end lost 1 base, and 11 bases lay between the germline ends. The germline gives CDR1 MDHEN, CDR2 SYDVKM. CDR3 size: 13 residues. CDR3 DNA: TGTGCCAGCACCGAAGGACGGTCCTACGAGCAGTACTTC. Its translation: CASTEGRSYEQYF.

The chain links TRBV7-9 to TRBJ2-5, with 11 bases matching TRBD2. The CDR3 is made up of 16 amino acids. The germline V gene has CDR1 SEHNR and CDR2 FQNEAQ (reference sequence). V was pared by 5 bases and J by 7 bases, with 12 bases of the junction left unmatched. The CDR3 loop is CASSPATSGSRVTQYF. The CDR3 nucleotides are TGTGCCAGCAGCCCAGCAACTAGCGGGAGTCGGGTGACCCAGTACTTC. The variable domain in full, completed from reference TRBV7-9 and TRBJ2-5, reads DTGVSQNPRHKITKRGQNVTFRCDPISEHNRLYWYRQTLGQGPEFLTYFQNEAQLEKSRLLSDRFSAERPKGSFSTLEIQRTEQGDSAMYLCASSPATSGSRVTQYFGPGTRLLVL.

The chain uses TRBV5-1 and TRBJ2-5, with 8 bases aligning to TRBD1. Trimming took 1 base from V and 5 from J; bases not matched to a gene: 4. CDR3 length: 14 amino acids. Germline V gene sequence: CDR1 SGHRS, CDR2 YFSETQ. CDR3 bases: TGCGCCAGCAGCTTGCCACAGGGGGAGGAGACCCAGTACTTC. This gives the protein CASSLPQGEETQYF. Supplemented by reference TRBV5-1 and TRBJ2-5, the full variable domain reads KAGVTQTPRYLIKTRGQQVTLSCSPISGHRSVSWYQQTPGQGLQFLFEYFSETQRNKGNFPGRFSGRQFSNSRSEMNVSTLELGDSALYLCASSLPQGEETQYFGPGTRLLVL.

The chain carries TRBV7-2 and TRBJ2-7; TRBD1 is a possible D gene (5 bases). Germline lookup yields CDR1 SGHTA and CDR2 FQGNSA. V shed 2 bases and J shed 2 bases, with 10 bases lying between them. CDR3 length equals 14 residues. The CDR3 sequence is CASSLSTATYEQYF. The CDR3 DNA follows: TGTGCCAGCAGCTTATCGACAGCCACCTACGAGCAGTACTTC.

The genes are TRBV5-5 and TRBJ2-7, with TRBD1 matching over 8 bases. Germline CDR1 is SGHKS and CDR2 is YYEKEE (reference sequence). The V and J ends lost 0 bases and 3 bases, in that order; junction bases with no gene match: 11. CDR3 length: 17 residues. The CDR3 nucleotides read TGTGCCAGCAGCTTGGGACTCGACAGGGGCGTTGTCTACGAGCAGTACTTC. It yields the protein CASSLGLDRGVVYEQYF.

The CDR3 loop reads CASSLASGVTGELFF. The CDR3 nucleotides are TGTGCCAGCAGCTTGGCTAGCGGGGTCACCGGGGAGCTGTTTTTT. The rearrangement links TRBV7-9 to TRBJ2-2; 9 nucleotides line up with TRBD2. The V gene's germline CDR1 is SEHNR and CDR2 FQNEAQ (reference sequence). CDR3 length: 15 amino acids. With 3 bases clipped from V and 4 bases from J, the junction kept 3 bases outside the gene matches. Looking up the rest from reference TRBV7-9 and TRBJ2-2 gives the full variable domain: DTGVSQNPRHKITKRGQNVTFRCDPISEHNRLYWYRQTLGQGPEFLTYFQNEAQLEKSRLLSDRFSAERPKGSFSTLEIQRTEQGDSAMYLCASSLASGVTGELFFGEGSRLTVL.

The chain combines TRBV28 with TRBJ2-7; TRBD1 matches 10 bases. J was trimmed by 4 bases and V by 5 bases; bases with no gene match: 8. Germline CDR1 MDHEN, CDR2 SYDVKM. The length of the CDR3 is 15 residues. The CDR3 sequence: CASSTSTGGRYEQYF. The DNA for the CDR3 is TGTGCCAGCAGTACCTCGACAGGGGGCAGATACGAGCAGTACTTC.

V gene TRBV28 combines with J gene TRBJ2-5; 10 nucleotides align to TRBD2. The ends lost 6 bases at V and 1 base at J; junction bases unmatched: 2. Germline loops: CDR1 MDHEN, CDR2 SYDVKM. The CDR3 is 14 amino acids. The CDR3 protein is CASRLAGVQETQYF. As DNA, the CDR3 is TGTGCCAGCAGGCTAGCGGGAGTCCAAGAGACCCAGTACTTC.

The chain is built from TRBV7-9 and TRBJ2-7; TRBD2 aligns across 12 bases. CDR1 is SEHNR and CDR2 is FQNEAQ in the germline V gene (reference sequence). This CDR3 has 17 residues. V was pared by 2 bases and J by 0 bases, with 5 bases of the junction left unmatched. CDR3 sequence: CASSLTTSGRLSYEQYF. CDR3 coding DNA: TGTGCCAGCAGCTTAACGACTAGCGGGAGACTCTCCTACGAGCAGTACTTC.

The chain uses TRBV7-9 and TRBJ2-7; tentatively, D is TRBD2 (5 bases). V shed 4 bases and J shed 4 bases, with 8 bases lying between them. The germline V gene encodes CDR1 SEHNR and CDR2 FQNEAQ (reference sequence). CDR3 size: 12 residues. CDR3 residues: CASSSLGYEQYF. CDR3 bases: TGTGCCAGCAGCTCACTAGGTTACGAGCAGTACTTC.

The genes are TRBV9 and TRBJ2-3, with D possibly being TRBD1 (6 bases). Trimming removed 3 bases at V and 0 bases at J, with 20 bases between. The CDR3 consists of 18 residues. Germline CDR1 is SGDLS and CDR2 is YYNGEE. Here the CDR3 reads CASSDPGQPTPSTDTQYF. For the CDR3, the DNA is TGTGCCAGCAGCGACCCTGGACAGCCGACCCCCAGCACAGATACGCAGTATTTT.

V is TRBV30 and J is TRBJ2-7; D gene unclear. Germline CDR1 is GTSNPN and CDR2 is SVGIG (reference sequence). The CDR3 loop spans 12 amino acids. Trimming shortened V by 0 bases and J by 3 bases, and 6 bases separated the two germline ends. CDR3 in amino acids: CAWSVWGYEQYF. The CDR3 nucleotides read TGTGCCTGGAGTGTATGGGGCTACGAGCAGTACTTC.

V usage is TRBV14 and J usage is TRBJ2-1; 10 nucleotides align to TRBD2. The CDR3 has 15 residues. With 2 bases clipped from V and 12 bases from J, the junction kept 10 bases outside the gene matches. Germline lookup yields CDR1 SGHDN and CDR2 FVKESK. CDR3 DNA sequence: TGTGCCAGCAGCCAATCGTCTAGCGGGAGCTCAGGGCAGTTCTTC. It is translated as CASSQSSSGSSGQFF.